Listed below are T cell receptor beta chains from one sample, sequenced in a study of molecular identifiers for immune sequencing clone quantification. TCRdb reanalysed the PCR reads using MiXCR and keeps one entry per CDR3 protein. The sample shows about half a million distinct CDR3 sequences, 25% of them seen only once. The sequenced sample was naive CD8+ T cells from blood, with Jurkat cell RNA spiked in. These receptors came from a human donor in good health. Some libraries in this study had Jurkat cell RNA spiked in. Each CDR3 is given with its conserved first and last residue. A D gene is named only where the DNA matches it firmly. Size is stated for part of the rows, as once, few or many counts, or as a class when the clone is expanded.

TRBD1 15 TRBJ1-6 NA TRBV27 CASSLGDSSFSPLHF TGTGCCAGCAGTCTAGGGGACAGTTCTTTTTCACCCCTCCACTTT
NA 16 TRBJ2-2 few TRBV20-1 CSARARRLAATGELFF TGCAGTGCTAGAGCGCGAAGGTTGGCCGCCACCGGGGAGCTGTTTTTT
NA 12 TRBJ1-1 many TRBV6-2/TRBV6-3 CASSYVTAEAFF TGTGCCAGCAGTTACGTCACGGCCGAAGCTTTCTTT
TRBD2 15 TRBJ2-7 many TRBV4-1 CASSQETAGVGEQYF TGCGCCAGCAGCCAAGAGACGGCGGGGGTCGGTGAGCAGTACTTC
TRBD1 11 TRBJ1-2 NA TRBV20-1 CSTGVGDGYTF TGCAGTACAGGGGTAGGGGATGGCTACACCTTC
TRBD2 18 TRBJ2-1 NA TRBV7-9 CASSFDLATSGRYNEQFF TGTGCCAGCAGCTTTGACCTCGCGACTAGCGGGCGCTACAATGAGCAGTTCTTC
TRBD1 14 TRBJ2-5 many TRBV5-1 CASSLRTGMETQYF TGCGCCAGCAGCTTACGGACAGGGATGGAGACCCAGTACTTC
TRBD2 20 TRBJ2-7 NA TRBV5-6 CASSLDGTAIRAGVSYEQYF TGTGCCAGCAGCTTGGACGGGACCGCGATTCGGGCGGGAGTGTCCTACGAGCAGTACTTC
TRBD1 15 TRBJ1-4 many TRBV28 CASRDRGRGNEKLFF TGTGCCAGCAGGGACAGGGGGCGAGGGAATGAAAAACTGTTTTTT
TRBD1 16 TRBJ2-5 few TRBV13 CASSYSTGSILETQYF TGTGCCAGCAGCTACTCGACAGGGAGTATCCTAGAGACCCAGTACTTC
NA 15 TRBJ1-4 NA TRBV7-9 CASSNGVATNEKLFF TGTGCCAGCAGCAACGGGGTTGCAACTAATGAAAAACTGTTTTTT
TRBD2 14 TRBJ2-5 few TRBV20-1 CSARSGRTQETQYF TGCAGTGCAAGGAGCGGGAGGACGCAAGAGACCCAGTACTTC
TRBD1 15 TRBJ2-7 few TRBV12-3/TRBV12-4 CASSLGTGVGYEQYF TGTGCCAGCAGTCTAGGGACAGGGGTGGGCTACGAGCAGTACTTC
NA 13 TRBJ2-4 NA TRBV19 CASSMDIKNIQYF TGTGCCAGTAGTATGGACATCAAAAACATTCAGTACTTC
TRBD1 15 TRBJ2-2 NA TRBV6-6 CASSKDRGPTVELFF TGTGCCAGCAGCAAGGACAGGGGGCCCACCGTGGAGCTGTTTTTT
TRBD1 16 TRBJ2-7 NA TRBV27 CASSYPQTGSTYEQYF TGTGCCAGCAGTTACCCACAGACAGGGTCAACCTACGAGCAGTACTTC
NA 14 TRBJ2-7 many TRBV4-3 CASSQDPGTEEQYF TGCGCCAGCAGCCAAGATCCCGGAACCGAAGAGCAGTACTTC
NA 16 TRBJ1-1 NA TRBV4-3 CASSPGMGAGYTEAFF TGCGCCAGCAGCCCGGGGATGGGGGCAGGTTACACTGAAGCTTTCTTT
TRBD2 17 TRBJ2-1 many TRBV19 CASSISSAGTSYNEQFF TGTGCCAGTAGTATTTCCTCAGCGGGAACCTCCTACAATGAGCAGTTCTTC
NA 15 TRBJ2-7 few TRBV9 CASSVDSGKTYEQYF TGTGCCAGCAGCGTAGATAGCGGCAAGACCTACGAGCAGTACTTC
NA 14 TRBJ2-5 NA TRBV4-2 CASSLGVLQETQYF TGTGCCAGCAGCTTGGGGGTCCTCCAAGAGACCCAGTACTTC
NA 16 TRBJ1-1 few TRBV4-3 CASSQVWGRFDAEAFF TGCGCCAGCAGCCAAGTCTGGGGTCGATTCGACGCTGAAGCTTTCTTT
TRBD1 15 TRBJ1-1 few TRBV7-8 CASSYAGGRGAEAFF TGTGCCAGCAGCTACGCAGGGGGCCGGGGGGCTGAAGCTTTCTTT
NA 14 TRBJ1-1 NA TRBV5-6 CASSFSWVNTEAFF TGTGCCAGCAGCTTTTCGTGGGTGAACACTGAAGCTTTCTTT
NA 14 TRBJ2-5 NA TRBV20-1 CCAEPIGLQETQYF TGCTGTGCTGAACCTATCGGGCTCCAAGAGACCCAGTACTTC
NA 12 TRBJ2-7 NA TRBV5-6 CASSLGVREQYF TGTGCCAGCAGCCTGGGGGTTCGGGAGCAGTACTTC
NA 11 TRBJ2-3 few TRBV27 CASRLQDTQYF TGTGCCAGTAGACTGCAAGATACGCAGTATTTT
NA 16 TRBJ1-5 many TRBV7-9 CASSLDGGVDNQPQHF TGTGCCAGCAGCTTAGACGGGGGCGTTGACAATCAGCCCCAGCATTTT
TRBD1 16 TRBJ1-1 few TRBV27 CASSLQGLQGYTEAFF TGTGCCAGCAGTTTACAGGGGCTACAGGGGTACACTGAAGCTTTCTTT
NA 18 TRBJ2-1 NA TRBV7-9 CASSPTGTGGYLPDEQFF TGTGCCAGCAGCCCCACTGGGACGGGCGGGTACTTGCCCGATGAGCAGTTCTTC
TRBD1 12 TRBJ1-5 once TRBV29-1 CSAGQGGQPQRF TGCAGCGCTGGACAGGGTGGTCAGCCCCAGCGTTTT
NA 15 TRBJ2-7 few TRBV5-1 CASSFSTGPTYEQYF TGCGCCAGCAGCTTCTCGACAGGACCCACCTACGAGCAGTACTTC
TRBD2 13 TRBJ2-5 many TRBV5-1 CASEGGRIQTQYF TGCGCCAGCGAGGGCGGGAGGATCCAGACCCAGTACTTC
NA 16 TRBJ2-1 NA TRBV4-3 CASSQEYRAEYNEQFF TGCGCCAGCAGCCAAGAATATAGGGCTGAGTACAATGAGCAGTTCTTC
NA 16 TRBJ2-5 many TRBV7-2 CASSLAGDGGSETQYF TGTGCCAGCAGCTTAGCGGGGGACGGGGGCAGTGAGACCCAGTACTTC
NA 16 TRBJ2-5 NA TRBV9 CASSERGAGNLETQYF TGTGCCAGCAGCGAAAGGGGGGCAGGAAACTTGGAGACCCAGTACTTC
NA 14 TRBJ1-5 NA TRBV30 CAWRSSGGNQPQHF TGTGCCTGGAGGTCGTCGGGTGGCAATCAGCCCCAGCATTTT
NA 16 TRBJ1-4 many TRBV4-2 CASSQVGSATNEKLFF TGTGCCAGCAGCCAAGTTGGGTCCGCAACTAATGAAAAACTGTTTTTT
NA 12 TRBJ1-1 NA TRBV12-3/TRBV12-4 CASTLDRHEAFF TGTGCCAGCACCCTGGACAGACATGAAGCTTTCTTT
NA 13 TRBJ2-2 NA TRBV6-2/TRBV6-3 CASSYYSPGELFF TGTGCCAGCAGTTATTACAGCCCCGGGGAGCTGTTTTTT
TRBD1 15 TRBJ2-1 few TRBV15 CATSRGTGTYNEQFF TGTGCCACCAGCAGAGGGACAGGGACCTACAATGAGCAGTTCTTC
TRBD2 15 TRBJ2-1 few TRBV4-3 CASSQHSGANNEQFF TGCGCCAGCAGCCAACATAGCGGGGCTAACAATGAGCAGTTCTTC
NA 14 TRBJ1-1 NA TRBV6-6 CASILSAGETEAFF TGTGCCAGCATCTTAAGCGCCGGAGAAACTGAAGCTTTCTTT
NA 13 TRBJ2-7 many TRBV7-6 CASSLEWGNEQYF TGTGCCAGCAGCTTAGAATGGGGCAACGAGCAGTACTTC
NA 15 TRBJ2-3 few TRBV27 CASSLAATSTDTQYF TGTGCCAGCAGTTTAGCGGCAACTAGCACAGATACGCAGTATTTT
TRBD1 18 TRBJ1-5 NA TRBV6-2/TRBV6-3 CASRSIWDRGPDNQPQHF TGTGCCAGCAGATCTATTTGGGACAGGGGGCCAGACAATCAGCCCCAGCATTTT
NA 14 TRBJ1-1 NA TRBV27 CASSHSEVHTEAFF TGTGCCAGCAGTCACTCTGAGGTACACACTGAAGCTTTCTTT
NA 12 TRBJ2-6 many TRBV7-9 CASPHWANVLTF TGTGCCAGCCCCCACTGGGCCAACGTCCTGACTTTC
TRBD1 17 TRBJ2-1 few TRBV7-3 CASSPTGTGGSYNEQFF TGTGCCAGCAGCCCTACCGGGACAGGGGGATCCTACAATGAGCAGTTCTTC